This TCR beta chain originates from a study of Ad26.COV2.S vaccination and SARS-CoV-2 variants. Study-wide points: The placebo group had lower spike-specific TCR breadth than the vaccine recipients did. TCR breadth and depth estimates may have understated total T cell responses. Breadth of non-spike TCRs did not differ between vaccinees and placebo recipients.

The table came from immunoSEQ multiplex PCR; TCRdb's copy has only in-frame clones and leaves some out. The sample records hundreds of thousands of clones, around 88% being singletons. The CDR3 is made up of 13 amino acids. Germline CDR1 is SGHVS and CDR2 is FQNEAQ. V lost 0 bases and J 7 bases, leaving 4 bases between the germline ends. Described treatment: over 15 received Ad26.COV2.S at low or high dose, single or two shots; roughly five received placebo; per-sample allocation not given. Sample collection was performed on day 63 after the first vaccine or placebo injection. Ad26.COV2.S expressed prefusion-stabilized spike from the original Wuhan strain. Note on this clone: Its antigen is as yet unknown.

Sequenced here: peripheral blood, sampled in a trial of Ad26.COV2.S vaccine versus placebo. The J gene is TRBJ1-6, the V gene TRBV7-8; D is undetermined. The TCR originated in a person between 18 and 65 years old who received the Ad26.COV2.S COVID-19 vaccine or a placebo. CDR3 coding DNA: TGTGCCAGCAGCTTAGCGGGCAATTCACCCCTCCACTTT. The encoded protein is CASSLAGNSPLHF.